The next 32 T cell receptor beta chains were all read from a single sample in a study of T-cell memory formation after mild COVID-19. TCRdb processed the 5' RACE reads anew with MiXCR; each CDR3 protein has one entry. The sample carries 100,000 to 150,000 distinct CDR3 sequences, around 15% recorded once. Specimen: PBMCs or a T cell subset sorted from them (not recorded which). The receptors shown here come from a man between 18 and 35 years old who had mild COVID-19 (a few samples of this study predate the infection). Cell type and time point are not known.

There are a few counts of this clonotype. The chain carries TRBV5-6 and TRBJ2-1; D is undetermined. The CDR3 length is 12 residues. The germline V and J ends were trimmed by 4 bases and 5 bases, with 7 bases remaining between them. Germline V gene sequence: CDR1 SGHDT, CDR2 YYEEEE. CDR3 residues: CASSVDHNEQFF. CDR3 nucleotides: TGTGCCAGCAGCGTCGACCACAATGAGCAGTTCTTC.

The CDR3 here is CASRSQYQETQYF. The CDR3, as DNA: TGCGCCAGCAGATCCCAGTACCAAGAGACCCAGTACTTC. V gene TRBV5-1 combines with J gene TRBJ2-5; D gene unclear. Germline lookup yields CDR1 SGHRS and CDR2 YFSETQ. The CDR3 spans 13 residues. Trimming removed 5 bases at V and 0 bases at J, with 8 bases between.

This clonotype has more than one count but fewer than ten. V usage is TRBV7-9 and J usage is TRBJ1-2, with D hard to call. The ends were cut back, 4 bases at V and 7 bases at J, with 13 bases in the middle. Looked up from germline, CDR1 is SEHNR and CDR2 is FQNEAQ (reference sequence). The CDR3 loop spans 13 amino acids. The CDR3 nucleotides read TGTGCCAGCAGCTCGGAATTTAGGAGTGGCTACACCTTC. Translated: CASSSEFRSGYTF.

This clonotype was detected a few times. The chain employs TRBV20-1 and TRBJ2-5; maybe TRBD1 (5 bases). The CDR3 extends over 11 amino acids. Trimming shortened V by 6 bases and J by 7 bases, and 12 bases separated the two germline ends. Germline CDR1 DFQATT, CDR2 SNEGSKA (reference sequence). The CDR3 sequence: CSAPAGRTQYF. CDR3 DNA sequence: TGCAGTGCCCCAGCAGGGCGGACCCAGTACTTC.

This clonotype came up a few times. This chain joins TRBV9 and TRBJ1-6; no reliable D call. Germline loops: CDR1 SGDLS, CDR2 YYNGEE. The CDR3 is made up of 14 amino acids. Deletions cut 0 bases from V and 8 bases from J, with 9 bases between. The CDR3 loop reads CASSVGALDSPLHF. The CDR3 region has the DNA TGTGCCAGCAGCGTAGGGGCGTTGGATTCACCCCTCCACTTT. The variable domain in full, completed from reference TRBV9 and TRBJ1-6, reads DSGVTQTPKHLITATGQRVTLRCSPRSGDLSVYWYQQSLDQGLQFLIQYYNGEERAKGNILERFSAQQFPDLHSELNLSSLELGDSALYFCASSVGALDSPLHFGNGTRLTVT.

The chain links TRBV29-1 to TRBJ1-5, with 7 bases fitting TRBD1. Germline CDR1 reads SQVTM; CDR2 reads ANQGSEA. V dropped 6 bases and J dropped 7; count of bases not matched to a gene: 9. The CDR3 covers 13 residues. The CDR3 DNA follows: TGCAGCGTCTCAAACAGGGGAAGCCAGCCCCAGCATTTT. It yields the protein CSVSNRGSQPQHF.

This clonotype occurred a few times. The chain employs TRBV7-2 and TRBJ2-5; D unresolved. Germline CDR1 SGHTA, CDR2 FQGNSA. The CDR3 is 14 residues long. V was cut by 8 bases and J by 5 bases, with 18 bases left in between. In nucleotides, the CDR3 is TGTGCCAGCTCCCCGGCTCGGTCTTCCGAGACCCAGTACTTC. It is translated as CASSPARSSETQYF.

This clonotype showed up just a few times. The chain couples TRBV6-5 to TRBJ2-2; D not resolved. CDR1 and CDR2 from the germline V gene are MNHEY and SVGAGI. The CDR3 is 17 residues long. Trimming removed 5 bases from V and 1 base from J, with 17 bases in between. The CDR3 DNA sequence: TGTGCCAGCAGTCCCCAGCGCGGCACCCTGAACACCGGGGAGCTGTTTTTT. Translation gives CASSPQRGTLNTGELFF.

The J gene is TRBJ1-1, the V gene TRBV6-2 or TRBV6-3, with TRBD1 identical over 10 bases. The length of the CDR3 is 15 residues. Germline V gene lookup returns CDR1 MNHEY and CDR2 SVGEGT. V gave up 4 bases and J gave up 4 bases; unmatched junction bases: 6. The CDR3 DNA is TGTGCCAGCAGTTCGACAGGGGGCGCGGGCACTGAAGCTTTCTTT. It encodes CASSSTGGAGTEAFF.

This chain joins TRBV28 and TRBJ1-5; 7 nucleotides line up with TRBD1. The CDR3 sequence is 14 residues long. Trimming removed 3 bases from V and 5 bases from J; junction bases left unmatched: 4. CDR1 is MDHEN, CDR2 SYDVKM, per germline. DNA of the CDR3: TGTGCCAGCAGTTTGGGGACAGATCATCAGCCCCAGCATTTT. This encodes CASSLGTDHQPQHF.

The genes are TRBV6-1 and TRBJ2-3; 8 bases map to TRBD2. Germline CDR1 reads MNHNS; CDR2 reads SASEGT. The junction had 9 bases not matched to a gene; V was cut back by 8 bases and J by 5 bases. The CDR3 loop spans 14 amino acids. The CDR3 DNA sequence: TGTGCCAGCGCTACGAGCGGGGGCGGAGATACGCAGTATTTT. This gives the protein CASATSGGGDTQYF.

The chain is built from TRBV5-4 and TRBJ2-5, with a possible D match to TRBD1 (5 bases). The CDR3 spans 16 residues. From germline, CDR1 is SGHNT and CDR2 YYREEE (reference sequence). The ends were cut back, 4 bases at V and 4 bases at J, with 20 bases in the middle. The CDR3 nucleotides read TGTGCCAGCAGCCGTTCAGGGATGCCTTCTCCAGAGACCCAGTACTTC. Its translation is CASSRSGMPSPETQYF.

This chain connects TRBV12-3 or TRBV12-4 to TRBJ1-1; D gene uncertain. The CDR3 runs to 15 residues. V dropped 6 bases and J dropped 0 bases, with 14 bases sitting between them. The CDR3 coding sequence is TGTGCCAGCAGCCCTGTCGGGCCTCTGAACACTGAAGCTTTCTTT. Encoded protein: CASSPVGPLNTEAFF.

By its share, this clonotype is large. The chain couples TRBV10-3 to TRBJ2-7; possibly TRBD2 for D (6 bases). Trimming took off 3 bases at V and 3 bases at J, with 15 bases between the two ends. Looked up from germline, CDR1 is ENHRY and CDR2 is SYGVKD. The CDR3 is 15 amino acids. The CDR3 protein is CAISDPGLPNYEQYF. In DNA, the CDR3 is TGTGCCATCAGTGACCCGGGACTTCCTAACTACGAGCAGTACTTC.

The chain has TRBV7-2 and TRBJ2-1; maybe TRBD2 (6 bases). Trimming pared 4 bases from V and 12 bases from J, leaving 19 bases between. Germline V CDR1 and CDR2: SGHTA, FQGNSA. This CDR3 has 14 residues. The CDR3 region has the DNA TGTGCCAGCAGCTCTCAGGAGGGGAGGTCGGCGCAGTTCTTC. The encoded protein is CASSSQEGRSAQFF.

This clonotype showed up just a few times. The chain couples TRBV5-6 to TRBJ2-7; D unresolved. This CDR3 has 13 residues. Germline V gene lookup returns CDR1 SGHDT and CDR2 YYEEEE. V was trimmed by 1 base and J by 5 bases, leaving 10 bases between them. The CDR3 nucleotides read TGTGCCAGCAGCTTGTCCATCTTCCACGAGCAGTACGTC. Residues: CASSLSIFHEQYV.

The chain joins TRBV7-2 to TRBJ2-1; TRBD1 or TRBD2 may be the D gene (5 bases each). From germline, CDR1 is SGHTA and CDR2 FQGNSA. Trimming shortened V by 3 bases and J by 0 bases, and 12 bases separated the two germline ends. The CDR3 has 16 amino acids. DNA for the CDR3: TGTGCCAGCAGCTTGGGACCGACCTTCTCCTACAATGAGCAGTTCTTC. Translation: CASSLGPTFSYNEQFF. The whole variable domain, remainder taken from reference TRBV7-2 and TRBJ2-1, is GAGVSQSPSNKVTEKGKDVELRCDPISGHTALYWYRQSLGQGLEFLIYFQGNSAPDKSGLPSDRFSAERTGGSVSTLTIQRTQQEDSAVYLCASSLGPTFSYNEQFFGPGTRLTVL.

V and J are TRBV12-3 or TRBV12-4 and TRBJ1-1, with a possible D match to TRBD1 (6 bases). The ends were cut back, 7 bases at V and 4 bases at J, with 16 bases in the middle. This CDR3 has 14 residues. For the CDR3, the DNA is TGTGCCAGCACCCCACAGGGAGCGAGCACTGAAGCTTTCTTT. Protein product: CASTPQGASTEAFF.

By sample share, this clonotype is medium-sized (0.01 to 0.1%). The chain joins TRBV6-5 to TRBJ2-7; D gene uncertain. This CDR3 region has 13 residues. The germline CDR1 and CDR2 sequences are MNHEY and SVGAGI. V lost 3 bases and J lost 6, with 12 bases in between. The CDR3 reads CASSYGSVFEQYF. For the CDR3, the DNA is TGTGCCAGCAGTTATGGGTCCGTTTTCGAGCAGTACTTC.

The chain uses TRBV6-5 and TRBJ2-7; 9 bases are a match to TRBD1. The CDR3 loop spans 16 amino acids. V dropped 0 bases and J dropped 4; count of bases not matched to a gene: 7. Germline CDR1 reads MNHEY; CDR2 reads SVGAGI. This chain's CDR3 is CASSYSSGQGRYEQYF. The CDR3 DNA reads TGTGCCAGCAGTTACTCGAGCGGACAGGGGAGGTACGAGCAGTACTTC.

This clonotype was found a few times. The chain uses TRBV6-2 or TRBV6-3 and TRBJ1-1; D is possibly TRBD1 (5 bases). Trimming removed 2 bases at V and 5 bases at J, with 9 bases between. CDR3 length: 13 amino acids. The germline V gene encodes CDR1 MNHEY and CDR2 SVGEGT. This CDR3 reads CASSYIGGTEAFF. The CDR3 DNA sequence: TGTGCCAGCAGTTACATCGGGGGGACTGAAGCTTTCTTT.

This clonotype was detected only a few times. The rearrangement uses TRBV7-9 and TRBJ2-7, with D possibly matching TRBD2 (6 bases). This CDR3 contains 13 residues. V lost 8 bases to trimming and J lost 4 bases, with 15 bases between them. Germline V gives CDR1 SEHNR, CDR2 FQNEAQ (reference sequence). CDR3 sequence reads: CASSRGMEYEQYF. The CDR3 region has the DNA TGTGCCAGCTCTCGGGGGATGGAATACGAGCAGTACTTC.

Only a few counts were recorded for this clonotype. J is TRBJ2-3 and V is TRBV20-1, with 9 bases identical to TRBD2. The germline CDR1 and CDR2 sequences are DFQATT and SNEGSKA (reference sequence). The CDR3 loop spans 15 amino acids. J was trimmed by 4 bases and V by 3 bases; bases with no gene match: 8. The CDR3 sequence: CSASSSGVQADTQYF. The CDR3 DNA reads as TGCAGTGCTAGTTCTAGCGGGGTACAGGCAGATACGCAGTATTTT.

This clonotype was found a few times. V and J are TRBV4-3 and TRBJ1-2; maybe TRBD1 (6 bases). Germline V lookup: CDR1 LGHNA, CDR2 YSLEER. This CDR3 is built from 16 residues. The ends were cut back, 6 bases at V and 1 base at J, with 18 bases in the middle. This chain's CDR3 is CASSRGGPPFNYGYTF. CDR3 DNA sequence: TGCGCCAGCAGTCGGGGGGGGCCCCCCTTTAACTATGGCTACACCTTC.

The chain uses TRBV5-1 and TRBJ1-1; tentatively, D is TRBD1 (5 bases). The CDR3 consists of 14 residues. Germline CDR1 reads SGHRS; CDR2 reads YFSETQ. V gave up 4 bases and J gave up 0 bases, with 10 bases separating them. The DNA for the CDR3 is TGCGCCAGCAGCCAGGACACCGTGAACACTGAAGCTTTCTTT. This codes for CASSQDTVNTEAFF.

The chain combines TRBV19 with TRBJ2-2, with 8 bases aligning to TRBD1. There are 16 residues in the CDR3. Trimming removed 9 bases from V and 1 base from J; junction bases left unmatched: 10. CDR1 and CDR2 from the germline V gene are LNHDA and SQIVND (reference sequence). The CDR3 DNA follows: TGTGCCAGGAAGGCGCAGGGGGCCGAGAACACCGGGGAGCTGTTTTTT. Translating gives CARKAQGAENTGELFF.

This clonotype was seen a few times. V is TRBV3-1 and J is TRBJ1-6; 7 bases are shared with TRBD1. V dropped 4 bases and J dropped 9; count of bases not matched to a gene: 12. Germline V gene sequence: CDR1 LGHDT, CDR2 YNNKEL (reference sequence). CDR3 length equals 16 residues. The CDR3 here is CASSPYPAQGSSPLHF. CDR3 DNA sequence: TGTGCCAGCAGCCCGTATCCGGCACAGGGGAGTTCACCCCTCCACTTT.

V usage is TRBV9 and J usage is TRBJ2-3; D gene ambiguous. The CDR3 length is 15 residues. Germline V gene data show CDR1 as SGDLS and CDR2 as YYNGEE. V lost 2 bases to trimming and J lost 0 bases, with 10 bases between them. CDR3 in amino acids: CASSVRSASTDTQYF. CDR3 DNA sequence: TGTGCCAGCAGCGTTAGGTCGGCTAGCACAGATACGCAGTATTTT.

The chain has TRBV19 and TRBJ1-6; weak D call: TRBD1 (6 bases). The V end lost 6 bases, the J end lost 9 bases, and 12 bases lay between the germline ends. This CDR3 is 13 amino acids long. Germline CDR1 is LNHDA and CDR2 is SQIVND (reference sequence). CDR3 sequence reads: CASRGQGGSPLHF. CDR3 nucleotides: TGTGCCAGTAGGGGACAAGGGGGTTCACCCCTCCACTTT.

The chain carries TRBV5-1 and TRBJ1-2; D not certain. Trimming removed 4 bases at V and 8 bases at J, with 12 bases between. The CDR3 loop spans 12 amino acids. The germline V gene encodes CDR1 SGHRS and CDR2 YFSETQ. In DNA form, the CDR3 reads TGCGCCAGCAGCCCCGCAAGGAACGGCTACACCTTC. Protein sequence: CASSPARNGYTF.

In its sample, this clonotype was seen many times. The chain is built from TRBV5-1 and TRBJ1-2, with D perhaps matching TRBD1 (5 bases). V was trimmed by 1 base and J by 4 bases, leaving 5 bases between them. This CDR3 is built from 12 residues. Germline V gene sequence: CDR1 SGHRS, CDR2 YFSETQ. CDR3: CASSLQGYGYTF. The DNA of the CDR3 is TGCGCCAGCAGCTTGCAGGGCTATGGCTACACCTTC. Supplemented by reference TRBV5-1 and TRBJ1-2, the full variable domain reads KAGVTQTPRYLIKTRGQQVTLSCSPISGHRSVSWYQQTPGQGLQFLFEYFSETQRNKGNFPGRFSGRQFSNSRSEMNVSTLELGDSALYLCASSLQGYGYTFGSGTRLTVV.

This clonotype has more than one count but fewer than ten. V usage is TRBV6-5 and J usage is TRBJ2-5; D is perhaps TRBD2 (5 bases). V was clipped by 6 bases and J by 5 bases, with 13 bases between them. CDR3 length: 13 amino acids. The germline V gene encodes CDR1 MNHEY and CDR2 SVGAGI. DNA for the CDR3: TGTGCCAGCAGATCCGGACTTCTGGAGACCCAGTACTTC. Amino acid sequence: CASRSGLLETQYF.